The 24 T cell receptor beta chains below were found in one sample sequenced in a study of control samples from healthy donors and cancer patients. The repertoire was sequenced with immunoSEQ multiplex PCR; TCRdb's copy has only in-frame clones and lacks some. The sample has 70,000 to 100,000 clones; 70% to 90% are singletons. Material for sequencing was PBMCs. These TCRs come from a woman aged 60-75 years with head and neck cancer.

The genes are TRBV6-5 and TRBJ1-3, with D unclear. Germline CDR1 and CDR2: MNHEY and SVGAGI. The V end lost 7 bases, the J end lost 0 bases, and 7 bases lay between the germline ends. This CDR3 contains 13 residues. CDR3 loop: CASTRDSGNTIYF. DNA of the CDR3: TGTGCCAGCACCAGAGACTCTGGAAACACCATATATTTT.

The rearrangement links TRBV10-3 to TRBJ2-7, with TRBD1 identical over 9 bases. Germline V lookup: CDR1 ENHRY, CDR2 SYGVKD. This CDR3 is built from 15 residues. The V and J ends lost 6 bases and 5 bases, in that order; junction bases with no gene match: 11. In DNA form, the CDR3 reads TGTGCCATCAGAAGGGACAGGGACAATACCAACGAGCAGTACTTC. This gives the protein CAIRRDRDNTNEQYF.

This clone was seen a few times. This chain uses TRBV6-6 with TRBJ1-5; no clear D gene. Germline CDR1 is MNHNY and CDR2 is SVGAGI (reference sequence). The CDR3 covers 16 residues. The V end was cut by 6 bases, the J end by 2 bases, with 17 bases between. In DNA, the CDR3 is TGTGCCAGCAGGGCCTTTGTGGGTGGGGGCAATCAGCCCCAGCATTTT. The encoded protein is CASRAFVGGGNQPQHF.

This clone has a single count. The chain carries TRBV6-5 and TRBJ2-4; TRBD1 might be the D (6 bases). This CDR3 comprises 15 residues. V was pared by 5 bases and J by 2 bases, with 13 bases between. Germline CDR1 is MNHEY and CDR2 is SVGAGI. The CDR3 DNA follows: TGTGCCAGCAGTATCGGGACACACTCCAAAAACATTCAGTACTTC. It specifies CASSIGTHSKNIQYF.

The chain's CDR3 is CASSLGSDRAGYEQYF. The CDR3 bases are TGTGCCAGCAGCTTAGGGTCGGACAGGGCCGGCTACGAGCAGTACTTC. The chain couples TRBV11-2 to TRBJ2-7; 8 bases align to TRBD1. CDR3 length: 16 amino acids. V shed 1 base and J 3 bases; nucleotides not matched to a gene: 8. CDR1 and CDR2 (germline): SGHAT, FQNNGV.

The chain employs TRBV7-9 and TRBJ1-1; D gene uncertain. Germline CDR1 reads SEHNR; CDR2 reads FQNEAQ (reference sequence). This CDR3 is built from 13 residues. The V and J ends lost 9 bases and 5 bases respectively, with 16 bases between them. The CDR3 loop reads CARSSLGRTEAFF. The CDR3 nucleotides are TGTGCCAGGTCTTCTCTGGGTCGGACTGAAGCTTTCTTT.

This clone has only a few counts. CDR3 loop: CASSFGLSTDTQYF. CDR3 sequence (DNA): TGTGCCAGCAGCTTTGGGCTCAGCACAGATACGCAGTATTTT. This sequence joins TRBV7-2 and TRBJ2-3; D is unresolved. V was shortened by 3 bases and J by 0 bases, with 7 bases between the two germline ends. The germline CDR1 and CDR2 sequences are SGHTA and FQGNSA. The CDR3 is made up of 14 amino acids.

The J gene is TRBJ2-3, the V gene TRBV6-5; 10 bases are a match to TRBD2. There are 15 residues in the CDR3. J gave up 0 bases and V 8 bases, and 5 bases lay outside the gene matches. Germline CDR1 and CDR2: MNHEY and SVGAGI. In nucleotides, the CDR3 is TGTGCCAGCGCCCTAGCGGGAGAAAGCACAGATACGCAGTATTTT. Amino acid sequence: CASALAGESTDTQYF.

This clone showed up just a few times. Germline and junction disagree at one end, which may indicate a read error. This chain connects TRBV28 to TRBJ1-2; D perhaps matches TRBD1 (5 bases). The CDR3 is made up of 11 amino acids. CDR1 MDHEN and CDR2 SYDVKM come from the germline V gene. CDR3 amino acids: CASSLSQGTQF. The CDR3, as DNA: TGTGCCAGCAGTTTGAGCCAGGGCACACAATTC.

The rearrangement joins TRBV5-4 to TRBJ2-7; D gene unclear. V lost 4 bases and J lost 2, with 13 bases in between. The germline CDR1 and CDR2 sequences are SGHNT and YYREEE (reference sequence). The CDR3 runs to 14 residues. The DNA for the CDR3 is TGTGCCAGCAGCCCTCCGAGCTCGCCCTACGAGCAGTACTTC. This translates into CASSPPSSPYEQYF.

The chain couples TRBV10-3 to TRBJ1-2; TRBD1 aligns across 7 bases. The CDR3 has 14 amino acids. Germline assignment: CDR1 ENHRY and CDR2 SYGVKD. Trimming at V came to 3 bases and at J to 7 bases, leaving 8 bases not matched to a gene. CDR3: CAISDPGQGVGYTF. DNA for the CDR3: TGTGCCATCAGTGACCCCGGTCAGGGGGTTGGCTACACCTTC.

The chain carries TRBV28 and TRBJ2-5; 13 bases match TRBD2. This CDR3 is 16 amino acids long. Per germline, CDR1 MDHEN and CDR2 SYDVKM. V dropped 8 bases and J dropped 5; count of bases not matched to a gene: 11. The CDR3, as DNA: TGTGCCAGCCATACTAGCGGGAGGGCCTGGGGGGAGACCCAGTACTTC. It specifies CASHTSGRAWGETQYF.

The chain has TRBV2 and TRBJ2-7, with D possibly called TRBD1 or TRBD2 (5 bases each). In germline, CDR1 is SNHLY, CDR2 FYNNEI. The CDR3 consists of 13 residues. V lost 5 bases and J 7 bases, leaving 15 bases between the germline ends. CDR3 DNA sequence: TGTGCCAGCAGTCGCCGAGGGACGGGGGAGCAGTACTTC. Protein sequence: CASSRRGTGEQYF.

As DNA, the CDR3 is TGTGCCAGCAGCCTGATGGCGGGAGCACGTGGGCAGTACTTC. Residues: CASSLMAGARGQYF. The V gene is TRBV7-2, the J gene TRBJ2-7; TRBD2 agrees at 7 bases. The germline V gene encodes CDR1 SGHTA and CDR2 FQGNSA. The CDR3 covers 14 residues. J lost 9 bases, V lost 5 bases, and 13 bases had no gene match.

The chain has TRBV18 and TRBJ1-2; no definite D call. Trimming stripped 2 bases from V and 6 bases from J, with 10 bases between. CDR1 and CDR2 from the germline V gene are KGHSH and LQKENI. The CDR3 runs to 13 residues. Here the CDR3 DNA reads TGTGCCAGCTCACCAACGAGGGATCATGGCTACACCTTC. Residues: CASSPTRDHGYTF.

The CDR3 is CASSQERTSGDNEQFF. The CDR3 coding sequence is TGTGCCAGCAGCCAAGAACGGACTAGCGGGGACAATGAGCAGTTCTTC. V gene TRBV4-2 combines with J gene TRBJ2-1; 12 nucleotides line up with TRBD2. Per germline, CDR1 LGHNA and CDR2 YNFKEQ. CDR3 length: 16 residues. V lost 0 bases and J lost 5; bases outside the gene matches: 2.

The V gene is TRBV7-2, the J gene TRBJ1-5; D gene unclear. CDR1 is SGHTA, CDR2 FQGNSA, per germline. V lost 3 bases and J 0 bases, leaving 21 bases between the germline ends. CDR3 length: 19 residues. The CDR3 spells CASSFGSRNKIHSNQPQHF. DNA for the CDR3: TGTGCCAGCAGCTTTGGCAGTAGAAACAAAATCCATAGCAATCAGCCCCAGCATTTT.

The chain joins TRBV5-5 to TRBJ2-3; TRBD2 matches 10 bases. This CDR3 contains 15 residues. V lost 4 bases to trimming and J lost 5 bases; unmatched junction nucleotides: 7. Germline V gene data show CDR1 as SGHKS and CDR2 as YYEKEE (reference sequence). The DNA for the CDR3 is TGTGCCAGCAGCATACTAGCGGGGCGGGGAGATACGCAGTATTTT. Translation gives CASSILAGRGDTQYF.

The chain carries TRBV7-2 and TRBJ2-7; 7 bases agree with TRBD2. V lost 2 bases to trimming and J lost 6 bases; unmatched junction nucleotides: 1. CDR1 is SGHTA and CDR2 is FQGNSA in the germline V gene. The CDR3 extends over 12 amino acids. CDR3 residues: CASSLTGGEQYF. The DNA for the CDR3 is TGTGCCAGCAGCTTAACGGGGGGCGAGCAGTACTTC.

The chain carries TRBV19 and TRBJ2-7, with TRBD2 matching over 7 bases. The CDR3 loop spans 15 amino acids. V lost 4 bases to trimming and J lost 4 bases; unmatched junction nucleotides: 10. The germline V gene encodes CDR1 LNHDA and CDR2 SQIVND (reference sequence). CDR3 sequence: CASSTQGGSLYEQYF. The CDR3 DNA reads as TGTGCCAGTAGTACTCAGGGAGGGTCCTTATACGAGCAGTACTTC. Together with reference TRBV19 and TRBJ2-7, the CDR3 gives the full variable domain: DGGITQSPKYLFRKEGQNVTLSCEQNLNHDAMYWYRQDPGQGLRLIYYSQIVNDFQKGDIAEGYSVSREKKESFPLTVTSAQKNPTAFYLCASSTQGGSLYEQYFGPGTRLTVT.

This clone has a single count. The chain employs TRBV30 and TRBJ1-2, with TRBD1 matching over 11 bases. The trim removed 0 bases at V and 8 bases at J, leaving 2 bases unmatched. Germline CDR1 is GTSNPN and CDR2 is SVGIG (reference sequence). The CDR3 length is 13 residues. CDR3 amino acids: CAWSVWTGGGYTF. CDR3 bases: TGTGCCTGGAGTGTTTGGACAGGGGGCGGCTACACCTTC.

Only one count was recorded for this clone. The chain combines TRBV29-1 with TRBJ2-7; D is undetermined. CDR3 length: 12 amino acids. The ends were cut back, 4 bases at V and 1 base at J, with 8 bases in the middle. Per the germline V gene, CDR1 is SQVTM and CDR2 is ANQGSEA. DNA for the CDR3: TGCAGCGTTGCGCCAGGATCCTACGAGCAGTACTTC. It encodes CSVAPGSYEQYF.

A single count supports this clone. The chain has TRBV5-6 and TRBJ2-7; D may be TRBD2 (6 bases). The CDR3 loop spans 15 amino acids. Germline-derived CDR1 and CDR2 are SGHDT and YYEEEE. The V end was cut by 7 bases, the J end by 1 base, with 18 bases between. For the CDR3, the DNA is TGTGCCAGCCAAGCTAAGGGACTCGCATCCTACGAGCAGTACTTC. Protein sequence: CASQAKGLASYEQYF. Full variable domain (outside the CDR3, taken from reference TRBV5-6 and TRBJ2-7): DAGVTQSPTHLIKTRGQQVTLRCSPKSGHDTVSWYQQALGQGPQFIFQYYEEEERQRGNFPDRFSGHQFPNYSSELNVNALLLGDSALYLCASQAKGLASYEQYFGPGTRLTVT.

The V call is TRBV10-1, the J call TRBJ1-3, with no clear D. Germline CDR1 is WNHNN and CDR2 is SYGVQD (reference sequence). This CDR3 contains 13 residues. V was clipped by 6 bases and J by 4 bases, with 10 bases between them. For the CDR3, the DNA is TGCGCCAGCAGGGCAGGACCAGGAAACACCATATATTTT. Its protein product is CASRAGPGNTIYF.